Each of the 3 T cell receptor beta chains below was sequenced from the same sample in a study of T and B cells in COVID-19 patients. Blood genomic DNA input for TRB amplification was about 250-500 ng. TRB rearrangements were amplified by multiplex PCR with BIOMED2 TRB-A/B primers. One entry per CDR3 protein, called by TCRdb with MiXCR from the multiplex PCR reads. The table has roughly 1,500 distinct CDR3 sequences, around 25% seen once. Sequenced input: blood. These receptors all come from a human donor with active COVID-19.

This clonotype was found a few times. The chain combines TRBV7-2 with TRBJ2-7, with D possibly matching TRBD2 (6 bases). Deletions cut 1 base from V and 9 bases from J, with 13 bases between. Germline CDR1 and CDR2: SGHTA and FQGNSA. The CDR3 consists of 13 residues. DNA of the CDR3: TGTGCCAGCAGCTTAGAGCGGGCCGGAGGGCAGTACTTC. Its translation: CASSLERAGGQYF.

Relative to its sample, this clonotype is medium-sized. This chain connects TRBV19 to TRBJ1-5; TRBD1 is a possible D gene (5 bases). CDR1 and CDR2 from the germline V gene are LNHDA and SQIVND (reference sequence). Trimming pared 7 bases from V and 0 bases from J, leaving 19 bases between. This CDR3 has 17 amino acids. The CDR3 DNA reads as TGTGCCAGTATGGGTCTGGGACCGCCCAATAGCAATCAGCCCCAGCATTTT. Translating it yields CASMGLGPPNSNQPQHF.

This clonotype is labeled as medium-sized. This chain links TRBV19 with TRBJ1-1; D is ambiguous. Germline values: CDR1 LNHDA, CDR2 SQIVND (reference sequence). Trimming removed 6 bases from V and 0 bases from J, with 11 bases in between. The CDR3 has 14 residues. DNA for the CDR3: TGTGCCAGTAGCCCCCGCAGCATGAACACTGAAGCTTTCTTT. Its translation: CASSPRSMNTEAFF. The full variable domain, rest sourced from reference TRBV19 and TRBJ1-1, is DGGITQSPKYLFRKEGQNVTLSCEQNLNHDAMYWYRQDPGQGLRLIYYSQIVNDFQKGDIAEGYSVSREKKESFPLTVTSAQKNPTAFYLCASSPRSMNTEAFFGQGTRLTVV.